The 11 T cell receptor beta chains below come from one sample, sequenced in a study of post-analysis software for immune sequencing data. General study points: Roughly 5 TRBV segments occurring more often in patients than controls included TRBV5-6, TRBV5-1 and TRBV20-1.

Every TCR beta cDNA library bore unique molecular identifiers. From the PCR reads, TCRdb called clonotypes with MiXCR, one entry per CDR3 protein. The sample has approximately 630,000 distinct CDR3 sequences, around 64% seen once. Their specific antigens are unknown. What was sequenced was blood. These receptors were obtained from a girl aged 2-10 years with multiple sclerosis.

The CDR3 is CASSLMKPGPINEQFF. In nucleotides, the CDR3 is TGCGCCAGCAGCTTGATGAAACCGGGACCTATCAATGAGCAGTTCTTC. The J gene is TRBJ2-1, the V gene TRBV5-1; perhaps D is TRBD1 or TRBD2 (5 bases each). The V gene's germline CDR1 is SGHRS and CDR2 YFSETQ. The CDR3 is 16 residues long. The V and J ends lost 1 base and 6 bases respectively, with 17 bases between them. Complete variable domain (other parts from reference TRBV5-1 and TRBJ2-1): KAGVTQTPRYLIKTRGQQVTLSCSPISGHRSVSWYQQTPGQGLQFLFEYFSETQRNKGNFPGRFSGRQFSNSRSEMNVSTLELGDSALYLCASSLMKPGPINEQFFGPGTRLTVL.

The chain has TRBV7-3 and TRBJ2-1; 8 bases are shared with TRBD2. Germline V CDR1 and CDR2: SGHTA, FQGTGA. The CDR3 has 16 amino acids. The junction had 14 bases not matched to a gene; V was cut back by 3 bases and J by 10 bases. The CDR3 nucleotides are TGTGCCAGCAGCTTCCATCCGAAGCCGGGACTAGGAGAGCAGTTCTTC. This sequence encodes CASSFHPKPGLGEQFF.

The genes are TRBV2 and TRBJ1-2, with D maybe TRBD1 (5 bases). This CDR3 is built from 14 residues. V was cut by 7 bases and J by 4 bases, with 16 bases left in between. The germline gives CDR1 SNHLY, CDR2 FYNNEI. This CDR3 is CASTPKGGAYGYTF. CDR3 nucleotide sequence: TGTGCCAGCACCCCCAAAGGAGGGGCCTATGGCTACACCTTC.

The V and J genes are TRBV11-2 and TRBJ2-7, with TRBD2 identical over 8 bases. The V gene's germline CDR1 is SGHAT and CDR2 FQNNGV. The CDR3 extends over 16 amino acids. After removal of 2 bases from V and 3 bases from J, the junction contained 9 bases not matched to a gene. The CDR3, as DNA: TGTGCCAGCAGCTTATTTACGACTAGCGATCACTACGAGCAGTACTTC. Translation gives CASSLFTTSDHYEQYF.

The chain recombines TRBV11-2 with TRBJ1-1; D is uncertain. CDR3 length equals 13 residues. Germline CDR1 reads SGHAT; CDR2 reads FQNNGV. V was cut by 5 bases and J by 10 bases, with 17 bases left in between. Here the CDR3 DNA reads TGTGCCAGCAGCATGGCCTCGGGGATGGCAGCTTTCTTT. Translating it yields CASSMASGMAAFF.

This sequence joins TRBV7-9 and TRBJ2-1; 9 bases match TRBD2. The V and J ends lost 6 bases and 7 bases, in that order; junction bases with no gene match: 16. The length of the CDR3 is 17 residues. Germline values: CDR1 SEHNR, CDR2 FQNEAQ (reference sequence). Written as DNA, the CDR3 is TGTGCCAGCAGATCCGCAAGAGCTAGCGGGGAGAGGAATGAGCAGTTCTTC. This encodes CASRSARASGERNEQFF.

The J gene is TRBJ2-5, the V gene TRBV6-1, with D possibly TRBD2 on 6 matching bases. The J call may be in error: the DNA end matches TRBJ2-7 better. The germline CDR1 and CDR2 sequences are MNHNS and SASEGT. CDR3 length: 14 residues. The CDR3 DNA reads TGTGCCAGCACCCCTGGGCGGGGAACCTACGAGCAGTACTTC. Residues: CASTPGRGTYEQYF.

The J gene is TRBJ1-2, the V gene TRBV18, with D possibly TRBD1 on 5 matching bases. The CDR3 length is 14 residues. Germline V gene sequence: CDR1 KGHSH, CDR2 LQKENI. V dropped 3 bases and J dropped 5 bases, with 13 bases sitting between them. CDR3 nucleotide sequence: TGTGCCAGCTCACCGGGACGGCTGAAGTATGGCTACACCTTC. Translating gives CASSPGRLKYGYTF. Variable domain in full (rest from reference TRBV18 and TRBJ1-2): NAGVMQNPRHLVRRRGQEARLRCSPMKGHSHVYWYRQLPEEGLKFMVYLQKENIIDESGMPKERFSAEFPKEGPSILRIQQVVRGDSAAYFCASSPGRLKYGYTFGSGTRLTVV.

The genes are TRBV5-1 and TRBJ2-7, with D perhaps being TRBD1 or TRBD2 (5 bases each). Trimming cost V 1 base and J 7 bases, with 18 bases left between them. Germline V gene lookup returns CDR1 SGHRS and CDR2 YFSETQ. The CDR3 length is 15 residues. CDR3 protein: CASSLRISSGSEQYF. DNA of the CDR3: TGCGCCAGCAGCTTGCGTATCTCGTCAGGGAGTGAGCAGTACTTC. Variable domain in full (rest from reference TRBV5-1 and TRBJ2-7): KAGVTQTPRYLIKTRGQQVTLSCSPISGHRSVSWYQQTPGQGLQFLFEYFSETQRNKGNFPGRFSGRQFSNSRSEMNVSTLELGDSALYLCASSLRISSGSEQYFGPGTRLTVT.

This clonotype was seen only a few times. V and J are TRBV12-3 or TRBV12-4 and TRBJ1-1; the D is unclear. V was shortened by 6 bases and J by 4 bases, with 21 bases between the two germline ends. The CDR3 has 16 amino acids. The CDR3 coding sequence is TGTGCCAGCAGGCCCCAACGACACGTCGGGCGCACTGAAGCTTTCTTT. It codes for CASRPQRHVGRTEAFF.

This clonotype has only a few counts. For the CDR3, the DNA is TGTGCCAGCAGTCAGGGTTATGCCTACGAGCAGTACTTC. It encodes CASSQGYAYEQYF. The chain uses TRBV5-6 and TRBJ2-7, with D possibly being TRBD1 (5 bases). This CDR3 is 13 amino acids long. CDR1 is SGHDT, CDR2 YYEEEE, per germline. Trimming stripped 5 bases from V and 2 bases from J, with 11 bases between.